What follows is one T cell receptor beta chain and its context. Its antigen is still unknown. No much larger clone is present one base from it, and per-base qualities are unavailable. This sample is part of a study of regulatory T cells in long-lasting Graves disease (dated by TCRdb to the early 2020s). Notes on the research overall: Persistent Graves' disease meant more than 5 years of antithyroid drug treatment with TSH receptor autoantibodies that stayed positive. Peripheral blood TCR sequencing and RNA sequencing compared persistent Graves' disease patients with newly diagnosed Graves' disease patients. The study was registered as a clinical trial and conducted in China. A total of approximately 35 samples were covered by TCR sequencing, comprising 13 persistent and around 20 newly diagnosed Graves' disease patients. Antithyroid drugs had been taken for 8.5 to 12 years on average by persistent Graves' disease patients in the clinical cohort. Here is what the overall study found, with its caveats: More public clonotypes were shared among persistent patients (around 2,600) than among newly diagnosed patients (approximately 1,000). Because the primary lesion, thyroid tissue, could not be accessed, the study looked at peripheral blood alone. Persistent disease showed preferential use of TRBV28, TRBJ1-2 and TRBJ2-5, whereas newly diagnosed disease favored TRBV20-1 and TRBJ2-1. Sequencing and analysis were limited to the TCR beta chain. As a limitation, the authors acknowledged that the small sample size may reduce accuracy. Compared with newly diagnosed patients, patients with persistent Graves' disease had lower TCR Shannon entropy and fewer highly expanded clones, which suggests clonal expansion.

The library was built by means of multiplex PCR. The listed sequencing device is Illumina HiSeq 4000. iRepertoire HTBI primers and Arm-PCR amplification of CDR3 regions were used to construct TCR beta libraries. Before sequencing, the PCR products went through gel purification. The original pipeline was this. Gene usage analysis of CDR3 amino acid clonotypes relied on the 60 or so TRBV and 12 to 15 TRBJ segments identified across samples. COPE and FqMerger were used to merge filtered high-quality paired reads into contigs. BLAST was used to align contigs to IMGT TRBV, TRBD and TRBJ reference genes, with CDR3 defined following IMGT. Any clonotype with a frequency above 0.1% was counted as a highly expanded clone. Repertoire diversity was measured by Shannon entropy, and V-J evenness by the Gini coefficient. A clonotype found in more than one individual was treated as public. In-frame beta chains were kept once TCRdb had trimmed the public reads at Q25 with fastp and called clones with MiXCR. Entries that share a CDR3 protein sequence are merged under the most common genes and DNA. For this entry, the V and J calls and clone size follow TCRdb and not the study's own pipeline. Counted in this sample were 400,000 to 600,000 distinct CDR3 sequences; around a fifth of them appeared once. Together, the top ten hold less than 9% of the sample.

Explained via the paper, the time point label denotes: persistent/refractory GD, antithyroid drugs over 5 years with positive TRAb. For both TCR sequencing and RNA sequencing, RNA was extracted from PBMCs using TRIzol. The diagnosis of Graves' disease followed American Thyroid Association guidelines. Recruitment of patients was carried out at an endocrinology department in Xi'an, China. Each patient gave approximately 9.7 milliliters of peripheral blood, collected in an EDTA anticoagulant tube. Ficoll Paque Plus density gradient separation was used to isolate PBMCs, and no further T cell sorting was done. An Agilent 2100 Bioanalyzer and agarose gel were used to assess RNA quality, and a NanoDrop 2000 was used to measure RNA concentration. The junction shows trimming of 4 bases on V and 7 bases on J, plus 19 bases between the germline ends. Based on the germline V gene (reference sequence), the CDR1 and CDR2 sequences are DFQATT and SNEGSKA. The CDR3 sequence holds 15 residues, the cysteine and phenylalanine included. The kept DNA is CDR3 alone, 45 bases in frame from the first base.

The receptor was derived from a female donor with Graves disease. The rearrangement joined TRBV20-1 to TRBJ2-2; the D gene is unclear. The specimen was peripheral blood mononuclear cells (PBMCs), collected when the disease was refractory, from a patient treated with antithyroid drugs. This receptor has the CDR3 CSAMSPGTPGGELFF. The nucleotide sequence reads as follows: TGCAGTGCTATGAGCCCGGGCACCCCCGGCGGGGAGCTGTTTTTT.